This T cell receptor (beta chain) comes out of a study of blood T cells in healthy people across ages. Study conclusions and caveats: Measured against age, TCR beta diversity per million T cells decreased in a roughly linear manner.

For the second PCR, which ran for about 7 to 11 cycles, a sample-barcoded 5' primer and a J-beta primer mix were used. TCRdb redid the calling of the 5' RACE reads with MiXCR, one entry per CDR3 protein. The sample consists of more than 1.4 million distinct CDR3 sequences, around 42% of them appearing once. Donors were healthy Caucasian individuals from Russia aged roughly 6 to 100. On this clonotype: The antigen remains undetermined.

CDR3 length: 12 amino acids. The germline V gene has CDR1 SGHAT and CDR2 FQNNGV. The ends were cut back, 11 bases at V and 6 bases at J, with 17 bases in the middle. Source material: blood. V is TRBV11-2 and J is TRBJ2-7; perhaps TRBD2 as D (5 bases). The TCR was taken from a woman aged 18-29 years in good health. The CDR3 protein is CASQGEGPEQYF. Written as DNA, the CDR3 is TGTGCCTCACAAGGAGAGGGTCCCGAGCAGTACTTC.